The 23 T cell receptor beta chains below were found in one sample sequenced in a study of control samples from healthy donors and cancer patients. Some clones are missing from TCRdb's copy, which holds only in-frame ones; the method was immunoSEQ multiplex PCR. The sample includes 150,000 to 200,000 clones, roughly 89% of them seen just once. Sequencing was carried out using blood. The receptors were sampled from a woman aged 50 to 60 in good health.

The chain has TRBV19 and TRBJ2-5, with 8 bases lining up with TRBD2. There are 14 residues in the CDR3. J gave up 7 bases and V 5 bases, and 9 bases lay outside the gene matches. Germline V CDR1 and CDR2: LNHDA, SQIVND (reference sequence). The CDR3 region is CASSSGGLGGTQYF. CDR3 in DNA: TGTGCCAGTAGTTCGGGGGGGCTCGGTGGGACCCAGTACTTC.

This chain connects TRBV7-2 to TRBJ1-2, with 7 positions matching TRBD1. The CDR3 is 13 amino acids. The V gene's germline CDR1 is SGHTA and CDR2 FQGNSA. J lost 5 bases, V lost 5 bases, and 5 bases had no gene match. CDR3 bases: TGTGCCAGCAGCACCAGACAGGGTTATGGCTACACCTTC. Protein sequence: CASSTRQGYGYTF.

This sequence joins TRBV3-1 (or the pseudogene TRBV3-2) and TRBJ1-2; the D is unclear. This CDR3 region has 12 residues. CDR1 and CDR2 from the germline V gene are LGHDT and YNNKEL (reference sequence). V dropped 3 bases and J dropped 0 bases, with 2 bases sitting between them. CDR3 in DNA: TGTGCCAGCAGCCAGCCTAACTATGGCTACACCTTC. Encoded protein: CASSQPNYGYTF.

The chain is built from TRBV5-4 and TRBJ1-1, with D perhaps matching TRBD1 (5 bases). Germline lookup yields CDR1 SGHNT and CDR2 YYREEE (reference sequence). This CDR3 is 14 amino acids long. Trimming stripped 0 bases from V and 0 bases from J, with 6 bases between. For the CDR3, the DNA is TGTGCCAGCAGCTTGGACAGGATGAACACTGAAGCTTTCTTT. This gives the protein CASSLDRMNTEAFF.

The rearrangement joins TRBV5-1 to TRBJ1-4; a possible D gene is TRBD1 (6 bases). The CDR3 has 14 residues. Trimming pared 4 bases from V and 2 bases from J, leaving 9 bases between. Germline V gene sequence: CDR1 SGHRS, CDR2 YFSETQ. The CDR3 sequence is CASSLDSTNEKLFF. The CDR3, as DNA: TGCGCCAGCAGCCTGGACAGTACTAATGAAAAACTGTTTTTT.

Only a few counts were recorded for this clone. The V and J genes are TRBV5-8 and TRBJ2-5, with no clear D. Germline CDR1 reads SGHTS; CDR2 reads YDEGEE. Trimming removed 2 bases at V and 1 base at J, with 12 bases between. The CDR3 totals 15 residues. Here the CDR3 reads CASSFWMGIQETQYF. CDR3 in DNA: TGTGCCAGCAGCTTCTGGATGGGGATCCAAGAGACCCAGTACTTC.

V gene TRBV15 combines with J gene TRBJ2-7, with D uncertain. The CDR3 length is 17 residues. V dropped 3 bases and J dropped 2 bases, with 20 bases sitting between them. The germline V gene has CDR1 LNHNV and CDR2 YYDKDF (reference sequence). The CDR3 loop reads CATSSSSGPELAYEQYF. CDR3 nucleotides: TGTGCCACCAGCAGTTCGTCCGGGCCGGAGTTGGCCTACGAGCAGTACTTC.

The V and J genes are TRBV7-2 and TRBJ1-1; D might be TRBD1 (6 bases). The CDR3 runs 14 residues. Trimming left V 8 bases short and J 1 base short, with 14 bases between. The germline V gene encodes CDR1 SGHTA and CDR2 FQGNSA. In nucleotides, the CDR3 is TGTGCCAGCGACCCGGGGGCCCCGAACACTGAAGCTTTCTTT. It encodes CASDPGAPNTEAFF.

CDR3 nucleotide sequence: TGTGCCAGCAGTTACTCGACGGGCAGGGATAGCAATCAGCCCCAGCATTTT. Translation: CASSYSTGRDSNQPQHF. V gene TRBV6-2 or TRBV6-3 combines with J gene TRBJ1-5; the D gene is possibly TRBD1 (5 bases). Germline assignment: CDR1 MNHEY and CDR2 SVGEGT. Trimming took off 0 bases at V and 0 bases at J, with 12 bases between the two ends. The CDR3 length is 17 residues.

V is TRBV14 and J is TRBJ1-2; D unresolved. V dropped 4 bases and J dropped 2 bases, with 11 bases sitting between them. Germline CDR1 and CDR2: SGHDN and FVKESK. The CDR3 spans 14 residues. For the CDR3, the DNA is TGTGCCAGCAGCCGAACCCAGGCGAACTATGGCTACACCTTC. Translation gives CASSRTQANYGYTF.

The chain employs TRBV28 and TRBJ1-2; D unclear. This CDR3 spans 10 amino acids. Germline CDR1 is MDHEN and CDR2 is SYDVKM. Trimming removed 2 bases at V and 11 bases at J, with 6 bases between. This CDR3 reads CASSLGEYTF. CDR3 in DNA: TGTGCCAGCAGTTTAGGCGAATACACCTTC.

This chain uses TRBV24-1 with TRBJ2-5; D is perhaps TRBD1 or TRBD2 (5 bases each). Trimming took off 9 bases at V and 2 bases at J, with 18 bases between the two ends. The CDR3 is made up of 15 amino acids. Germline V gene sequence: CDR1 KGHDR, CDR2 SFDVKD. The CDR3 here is CATSNPGRGQETQYF. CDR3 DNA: TGTGCCACCTCGAACCCAGGGAGAGGGCAAGAGACCCAGTACTTC.

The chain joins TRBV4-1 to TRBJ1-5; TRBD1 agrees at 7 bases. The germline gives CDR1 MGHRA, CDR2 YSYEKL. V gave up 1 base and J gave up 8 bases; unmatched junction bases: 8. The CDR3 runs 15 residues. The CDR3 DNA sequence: TGCGCCAGCAGCCAAGGGAGACAGGGAGGAGAGCCCCAGCATTTT. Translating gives CASSQGRQGGEPQHF.

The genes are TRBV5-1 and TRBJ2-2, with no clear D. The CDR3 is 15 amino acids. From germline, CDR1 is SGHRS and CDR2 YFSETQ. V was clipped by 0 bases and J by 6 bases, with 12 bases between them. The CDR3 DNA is TGCGCCAGCAGCTTGGACATTTGGGCACCCGGGGAGCTGTTTTTT. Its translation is CASSLDIWAPGELFF.

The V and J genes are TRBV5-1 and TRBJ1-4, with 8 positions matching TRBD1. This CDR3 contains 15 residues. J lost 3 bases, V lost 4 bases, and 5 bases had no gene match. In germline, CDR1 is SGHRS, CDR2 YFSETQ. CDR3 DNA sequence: TGCGCCAGCAGCAACCAGGGGGCAGCTAATGAAAAACTGTTTTTT. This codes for CASSNQGAANEKLFF.

CDR3 nucleotides: TGTGCCAGCTCACCCTCGACAGGGGGGAACAACTATGGCTACACCTTC. Amino acid sequence: CASSPSTGGNNYGYTF. This chain uses TRBV18 with TRBJ1-2; TRBD1 matches 9 bases. CDR1 KGHSH and CDR2 LQKENI come from the germline V gene. The junction had 7 bases not matched to a gene; V was cut back by 3 bases and J by 2 bases. This CDR3 spans 16 amino acids.

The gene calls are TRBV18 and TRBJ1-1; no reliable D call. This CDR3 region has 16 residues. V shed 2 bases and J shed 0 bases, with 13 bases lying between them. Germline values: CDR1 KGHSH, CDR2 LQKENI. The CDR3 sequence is CASSPALTTLNTEAFF. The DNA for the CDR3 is TGTGCCAGCTCACCAGCTTTGACAACCCTGAACACTGAAGCTTTCTTT.

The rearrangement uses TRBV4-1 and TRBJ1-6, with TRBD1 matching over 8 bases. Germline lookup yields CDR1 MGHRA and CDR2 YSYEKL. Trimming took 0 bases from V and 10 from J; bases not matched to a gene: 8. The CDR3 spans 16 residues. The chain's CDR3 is CASSQDIGTGRSPLHF. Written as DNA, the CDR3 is TGCGCCAGCAGCCAAGATATAGGGACAGGACGCTCACCCCTCCACTTT.

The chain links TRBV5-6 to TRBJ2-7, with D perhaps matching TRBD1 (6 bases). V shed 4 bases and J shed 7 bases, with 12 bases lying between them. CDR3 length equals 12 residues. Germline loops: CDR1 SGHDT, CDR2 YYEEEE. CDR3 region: CASSITGWEQYF. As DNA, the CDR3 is TGTGCCAGCAGCATAACAGGGTGGGAGCAGTACTTC.

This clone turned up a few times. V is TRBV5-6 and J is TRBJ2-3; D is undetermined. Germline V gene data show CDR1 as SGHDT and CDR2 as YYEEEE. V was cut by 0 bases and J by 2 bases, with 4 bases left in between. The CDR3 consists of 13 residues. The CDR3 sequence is CASSLVNTDTQYF. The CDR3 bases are TGTGCCAGCAGCTTGGTGAACACAGATACGCAGTATTTT.

The CDR3 spells CASSPTSGSSYEQYF. As DNA, the CDR3 is TGTGCCAGCAGCCCGACTAGCGGGAGCTCCTACGAGCAGTACTTC. This sequence joins TRBV9 and TRBJ2-7, with 12 bases that match TRBD2. Germline CDR1 is SGDLS and CDR2 is YYNGEE. Trimming at V came to 4 bases and at J to 0 bases, leaving 2 bases not matched to a gene. The length of the CDR3 is 15 residues.

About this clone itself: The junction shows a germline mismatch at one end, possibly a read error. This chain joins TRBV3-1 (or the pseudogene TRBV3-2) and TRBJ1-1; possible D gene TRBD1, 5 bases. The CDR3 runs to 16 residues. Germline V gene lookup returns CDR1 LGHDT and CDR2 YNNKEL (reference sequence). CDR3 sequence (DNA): TGTGCCAGCAGTCAAGGGCCAACCCTAAGGGGCACTGAAGCTTTCTTT. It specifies CASSQGPTLRGTEAFF.

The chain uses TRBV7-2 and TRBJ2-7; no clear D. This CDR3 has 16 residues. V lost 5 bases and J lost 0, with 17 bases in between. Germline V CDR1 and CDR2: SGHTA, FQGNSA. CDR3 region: CASSQNRVRSSYEQYF. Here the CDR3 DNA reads TGTGCCAGCAGCCAAAATAGGGTGAGAAGCTCCTACGAGCAGTACTTC.